This is a list of T cell receptor beta chains from one sample in a study of blood T cell repertoires in COVID-19. Clones were sequenced by immunoSEQ multiplex PCR, and TCRdb holds only the in-frame ones, with some missing. The repertoire includes roughly 80,000 clones, around 88% of them detected once, and around 4.8% sits in the top ten. The sample was peripheral blood. The receptors here all came from a woman older than 75 with acute or convalescent COVID-19. Both conserved end residues are part of each CDR3. A D gene is named only where the DNA matches it firmly. Size tells how often a clone was seen (once, few, many) or the class of an expanded clone, and some rows leave it out.

>TRBJ2-3|TRBV7-8|TRBD2|-
TGTGCCAGCAGCTTAGCGGGGCGGGGGAAAGCGAAAGATACGCAGTATTTT
CASSLAGRGKAKDTQYF
>TRBJ1-6|TRBV4-3|-|-
TGCGCCAGCAGCCCGGGAGCTCAGAACTATAATTCACCCCTCCACTTT
CASSPGAQNYNSPLHF
>TRBJ1-5|TRBV7-9|TRBD1|few
TGTGCCAGCACCGACAGGGGGAATCAGCCCCAGCATTTT
CASTDRGNQPQHF
>TRBJ2-3|TRBV10-2|-|-
TGCGCCAGCAAGAGGAGTGCAGACACAGATACGCAGTATTTT
CASKRSADTDTQYF
>TRBJ2-1|TRBV28|TRBD2|-
TGTGCCAGCACACTAGCGGGGGCGTACAATGAGCAGTTCTTC
CASTLAGAYNEQFF
>TRBJ1-5|TRBV4-2|-|-
TGTGCCAGCAGCCAGGTACAGAATCAGCCCCAGCATTTT
CASSQVQNQPQHF
>TRBJ2-3|TRBV4-2|TRBD2|-
TGTGCCAGCAGCCAGGAACTAGCGGGGGGGCTCACAGATACGCAGTATTTT
CASSQELAGGLTDTQYF
>TRBJ2-3|TRBV15|-|once
TGTGCCACCAGCAGAGATCGAGCGGGCACAGATACGCAGTATTTT
CATSRDRAGTDTQYF
>TRBJ2-7|TRBV12-5|-|-
TGTGCTAGTGTTCGTGGAGGGGCGCAAAGTCGCTACGAGCAGTACTTC
CASVRGGAQSRYEQYF
>TRBJ1-6|TRBV5-6|-|-
TGTGCCAGCAGCGGCGGCGATACTGGCAATTCACCCCTCCACTTT
CASSGGDTGNSPLHF
>TRBJ1-1|TRBV19|TRBD1|-
TGTGCCAGTAGGGGACAGAGCATGAACACTGAAGCTTTCTTT
CASRGQSMNTEAFF
>TRBJ1-1|TRBV7-8|-|-
TGTGCCAGCAGCCCGACTTCGGGCACTGAAGCTTTCTTT
CASSPTSGTEAFF
>TRBJ2-5|TRBV12-3/TRBV12-4|-|-
TGTGCCAGCAGTTTAGGTGAGGCCCAGTACTTC
CASSLGEAQYF
>TRBJ2-1|TRBV11-3|TRBD2|-
TGTGCCAGCAGCTTACGGGAGGCCGGCTACAATGAGCAGTTCTTC
CASSLREAGYNEQFF
>TRBJ2-5|TRBV5-1|TRBD2|-
TGCGCCAGCGCGGAAGCGGGGGGGAGAGAGACCCAGTACTTC
CASAEAGGRETQYF